Below are 26 T cell receptor beta chains sequenced from a single sample in a study of human T cells and chemical hapten exposure. Time point reported: patch test 1, 2 weeks after DPC sensitization. Sample treatment: therapeutic diphenylcyclopropenone sensitization with weekly scalp DPC. One entry per CDR3 protein, called by TCRdb with MiXCR from the RACE reads. The sample yields 300,000 to 400,000 distinct CDR3 sequences, under 9% seen once. The sample in question was whole blood, obtained in connection with sensitization to the hapten diphenylcyclopropenone (DPC). The source is a woman younger than 35 with alopecia areata. Some clones in this sample may be carry-over from other donors' samples.

The chain uses TRBV5-6 and TRBJ2-1; 7 bases align to TRBD2. Looked up from germline, CDR1 is SGHDT and CDR2 is YYEEEE. V dropped 9 bases and J dropped 5; count of bases not matched to a gene: 11. The CDR3 is made up of 14 amino acids. CDR3 in amino acids: CATTAGGSHNEQFF. The CDR3 region has the DNA TGTGCCACGACAGCCGGGGGGTCTCACAATGAGCAGTTCTTC.

The rearrangement uses TRBV10-3 and TRBJ2-3, with TRBD2 identical over 7 bases. Germline V gene data show CDR1 as ENHRY and CDR2 as SYGVKD. The CDR3 extends over 16 amino acids. J lost 7 bases, V lost 3 bases, and 13 bases had no gene match. Written as DNA, the CDR3 is TGTGCCATCAGTGAACCCCGGGACGGGGGGACCAATACGCAGTATTTT. Protein product: CAISEPRDGGTNTQYF.

V is TRBV28 and J is TRBJ2-2, with 9 bases that match TRBD2. With V trimmed by 4 bases and J by 13 bases, 10 bases remained unmatched. Germline CDR1 reads MDHEN; CDR2 reads SYDVKM. The CDR3 totals 14 residues. The CDR3 DNA is TGTGCCAGCAGTTCGGGACTAGCTGGTGACGGGCTGTTTTTT. The encoded protein is CASSSGLAGDGLFF. Combining the CDR3 with reference TRBV28 and TRBJ2-2 gives the whole variable domain DVKVTQSSRYLVKRTGEKVFLECVQDMDHENMFWYRQDPGLGLRLIYFSYDVKMKEKGDIPEGYSVSREKKERFSLILESASTNQTSMYLCASSSGLAGDGLFFGEGSRLTVL.

This clonotype was detected a few times. The chain combines TRBV6-5 with TRBJ2-2; D ambiguous. CDR1 is MNHEY and CDR2 is SVGAGI in the germline V gene. This CDR3 is 17 amino acids long. V lost 0 bases, J lost 2 bases, and 13 bases lay in between. Here the CDR3 reads CASSYSPHTGNTGELFF. CDR3 nucleotides: TGTGCCAGCAGTTACTCTCCGCACACGGGTAACACCGGGGAGCTGTTTTTT.

This clonotype has more than one count but fewer than ten. This chain uses TRBV5-1 with TRBJ1-2; perhaps TRBD1 as D (6 bases). V shed 0 bases and J shed 5 bases, with 17 bases lying between them. Germline CDR1 and CDR2: SGHRS and YFSETQ. This CDR3 contains 16 residues. Written as DNA, the CDR3 is TGCGCCAGCAGCTTGGAGCCGGACAGCTCTTTTTATGGCTACACCTTC. It codes for CASSLEPDSSFYGYTF. Complete variable domain (other parts from reference TRBV5-1 and TRBJ1-2): KAGVTQTPRYLIKTRGQQVTLSCSPISGHRSVSWYQQTPGQGLQFLFEYFSETQRNKGNFPGRFSGRQFSNSRSEMNVSTLELGDSALYLCASSLEPDSSFYGYTFGSGTRLTVV.

In this sample, this clonotype turned up a few times. This CDR3 reads CASSPPVNTEAFF. For the CDR3, the DNA is TGTGCCAGCAGCCCCCCGGTGAACACTGAAGCTTTCTTT. V is TRBV7-2 and J is TRBJ1-1; D gene unclear. CDR3 size: 13 residues. V lost 5 bases to trimming and J lost 0 bases, with 7 bases between them. Per germline, CDR1 SGHTA and CDR2 FQGNSA.

This clonotype has at least ten counts. The genes are TRBV6-2 or TRBV6-3 and TRBJ2-7; 7 bases are a match to TRBD1. The V segment lost 4 bases and the J segment 0 bases; nucleotides outside the gene matches: 3. This CDR3 spans 14 amino acids. Per germline, CDR1 MNHEY and CDR2 SVGEGT. In DNA form, the CDR3 reads TGTGCCAGCAGTTGGGCAGGGGGCTCCTACGAGCAGTACTTC. Amino acid sequence: CASSWAGGSYEQYF.

This clonotype occurred many times. The chain couples TRBV6-1 to TRBJ1-6, with D possibly TRBD1 on 5 matching bases. Trimming removed 7 bases from V and 6 bases from J, with 13 bases in between. The CDR3 consists of 14 residues. Germline CDR1 and CDR2: MNHNS and SASEGT. CDR3 region: CASKGPASNSPLHF. The CDR3 DNA reads as TGTGCCAGCAAGGGGCCAGCCTCTAATTCACCCCTCCACTTT.

The CDR3 spells CASSSGTGMTTEAFF. The CDR3 nucleotides are TGTGCCAGCAGTTCCGGGACAGGGATGACCACTGAAGCTTTCTTT. The chain recombines TRBV5-6 with TRBJ1-1; 9 nucleotides line up with TRBD1. Germline V CDR1 and CDR2: SGHDT, YYEEEE. There are 15 residues in the CDR3. Germline trimming cut 5 bases from V and 4 bases from J; bases unmatched to any gene: 9.

The J gene is TRBJ2-3, the V gene TRBV7-2; D is possibly TRBD1 (5 bases). The CDR3 contains 15 residues. CDR1 is SGHTA and CDR2 is FQGNSA in the germline V gene. Trimming removed 6 bases at V and 4 bases at J, with 17 bases between. The CDR3 region is CASSSSGNYPDTQYF. Here the CDR3 DNA reads TGTGCCAGCAGTTCTTCAGGGAATTATCCAGATACGCAGTATTTT.

This clonotype was found many times. V gene TRBV7-2 combines with J gene TRBJ1-5, with D uncertain. V gave up 3 bases and J gave up 11 bases, with 14 bases separating them. Germline V gene data show CDR1 as SGHTA and CDR2 as FQGNSA. CDR3 size: 13 residues. This chain's CDR3 is CASSFGSGRAQHF. Written as DNA, the CDR3 is TGTGCCAGCAGCTTTGGCTCGGGTCGGGCCCAGCATTTT.

The chain links TRBV6-5 to TRBJ1-5; D not certain. The CDR3 spans 15 residues. Germline CDR1 reads MNHEY; CDR2 reads SVGAGI. The V gene lost 6 bases and the J gene lost 3 bases, with 15 bases spanning the gap. The CDR3 is CASSRWEGSNQPQHF. DNA of the CDR3: TGTGCCAGCAGCCGTTGGGAAGGGTCCAATCAGCCCCAGCATTTT.

This clonotype appeared many times. The V gene is TRBV6-6, the J gene TRBJ2-6; D uncertain. Trimming removed 5 bases from V and 1 base from J, with 3 bases in between. This CDR3 has 13 residues. Germline-derived CDR1 and CDR2 are MNHNY and SVGAGI (reference sequence). This CDR3 is CASSGSGANVLTF. The CDR3 nucleotides read TGTGCCAGCAGTGGGTCTGGGGCCAACGTCCTGACTTTC.

This clonotype was picked up many times. The chain has TRBV7-3 and TRBJ2-7; TRBD1 might be the D (5 bases). The V end was cut by 4 bases, the J end by 6 bases, with 13 bases between. Germline lookup yields CDR1 SGHTA and CDR2 FQGTGA. This CDR3 is 13 amino acids long. For the CDR3, the DNA is TGTGCCAGCAGCTCGAGCCAGGGTAGCGAGCAGTACTTC. Its translation is CASSSSQGSEQYF.

In this sample, this clonotype turned up many times. V gene TRBV11-2 combines with J gene TRBJ1-3, with D uncertain. The CDR3 consists of 15 residues. Germline V gene lookup returns CDR1 SGHAT and CDR2 FQNNGV. Deletions cut 0 bases from V and 4 bases from J, with 10 bases between. This CDR3 is CASSLEIQLGNTIYF. CDR3 nucleotides: TGTGCCAGCAGCTTAGAGATACAGCTCGGAAACACCATATATTTT. The full variable domain, with the rest looked up from reference TRBV11-2 and TRBJ1-3, is EAGVAQSPRYKIIEKRQSVAFWCNPISGHATLYWYQQILGQGPKLLIQFQNNGVVDDSQLPKDRFSAERLKGVDSTLKIQPAKLEDSAVYLCASSLEIQLGNTIYFGEGSWLTVV.

The V call is TRBV14, the J call TRBJ2-5; D is ambiguous. Per the germline V gene, CDR1 is SGHDN and CDR2 is FVKESK. CDR3 length equals 12 residues. V lost 1 base, J lost 5 bases, and 5 bases lay in between. CDR3 sequence (DNA): TGTGCCAGCAGCCAAGGGGTTGAGACCCAGTACTTC. This encodes CASSQGVETQYF.

This clonotype was picked up many times. The rearrangement links TRBV6-2 or TRBV6-3 to TRBJ2-7; D is perhaps TRBD1 or TRBD2 (5 bases each). Looked up from germline, CDR1 is MNHEY and CDR2 is SVGEGT. This CDR3 spans 15 amino acids. V was cut by 5 bases and J by 1 base, with 15 bases left in between. CDR3: CASSPPGPTSYEQYF. The CDR3 nucleotides read TGTGCCAGCAGTCCCCCGGGACCGACGTCCTACGAGCAGTACTTC.

This clonotype was observed at least ten times. One junction end does not reproduce the germline sequence, and a read error may be involved. V usage is TRBV12-3 or TRBV12-4 and J usage is TRBJ2-3, with 11 bases that match TRBD2. The CDR3 runs 15 residues. Here the CDR3 reads CASSLAGGQTDTQYF. CDR3 nucleotide sequence: TGTGCCAGCAGTCTAGCGGGGGGCCAAACAGATACGCAGTATTTT.

This clonotype was observed at least ten times. The rearrangement joins TRBV6-4 to TRBJ1-4; 11 positions match TRBD1. The CDR3 has 18 residues. Trimming took 4 bases from V and 7 from J; bases not matched to a gene: 14. Germline CDR1 reads MRHNA; CDR2 reads SNTAGT. CDR3 sequence reads: CASSADPGTGGLGEKLFF. CDR3 coding DNA: TGTGCCAGCAGTGCCGACCCCGGGACAGGGGGTCTTGGTGAAAAACTGTTTTTT.

In this sample, this clonotype turned up a few times. CDR3 residues: CASSVPGDGYEQYF. As DNA, the CDR3 is TGTGCCAGCAGTGTCCCGGGGGACGGCTACGAGCAGTACTTC. This chain links TRBV2 with TRBJ2-7; tentative D call: TRBD2 (6 bases). V lost 4 bases to trimming and J lost 3 bases, with 13 bases between them. CDR1 and CDR2 (germline): SNHLY, FYNNEI. The CDR3 length is 14 residues.

The chain has TRBV27 and TRBJ2-7; 11 bases fit TRBD2. Trimming cost V 5 bases and J 4 bases; bases outside gene matches: 16. The CDR3 extends over 18 amino acids. From germline, CDR1 is MNHEY and CDR2 SMNVEV (reference sequence). The CDR3 DNA follows: TGTGCCAGCAGTCCCAACCTCCCGCCTAGCGGGGGGCTATACGAGCAGTACTTC. Its protein is CASSPNLPPSGGLYEQYF.

The rearrangement uses TRBV5-4 and TRBJ2-1; D may match TRBD1 or TRBD2 (5 bases each). With 4 bases removed from V and 4 bases from J, the gap between germline ends came to 18 bases. The V gene's germline CDR1 is SGHNT and CDR2 YYREEE (reference sequence). This CDR3 is built from 16 residues. Here the CDR3 DNA reads TGTGCCAGCAGCCCAGATTGGGACCAGAATTACAATGAGCAGTTCTTC. Translating gives CASSPDWDQNYNEQFF.

This clonotype was detected a few times. V usage is TRBV11-2 and J usage is TRBJ2-4; D possibly uses TRBD1 or TRBD2 (5 bases each). Per the germline V gene, CDR1 is SGHAT and CDR2 is FQNNGV. V lost 5 bases to trimming and J lost 1 base, with 21 bases between them. The CDR3 runs 18 residues. The CDR3 nucleotides read TGTGCCAGCAGCGTCAGGGAGCCCACCCTTCTGGCCAAAAACATTCAGTACTTC. Protein: CASSVREPTLLAKNIQYF.

This clonotype occurred many times. The chain carries TRBV12-3 or TRBV12-4 and TRBJ1-4; maybe TRBD1 (5 bases). V was pared by 5 bases and J by 5 bases, with 12 bases between. The CDR3 covers 14 residues. Here the CDR3 reads CASSKGRTNEKLFF. The CDR3, as DNA: TGTGCCAGCAGTAAGGGACGGACGAATGAAAAACTGTTTTTT.

The chain is built from TRBV6-1 and TRBJ2-7; D perhaps matches TRBD1 (6 bases). Germline values: CDR1 MNHNS, CDR2 SASEGT. The CDR3 runs to 13 residues. V shed 1 base and J shed 5 bases, with 9 bases lying between them. CDR3 DNA: TGTGCCAGCAGTGAAGGACAGGCACACGAGCAGTACTTC. Translated: CASSEGQAHEQYF.

This chain uses TRBV7-4 with TRBJ1-3; D may be TRBD1 (6 bases). This CDR3 has 16 amino acids. V was trimmed by 1 base and J by 3 bases, leaving 13 bases between them. Germline CDR1 is SGHVT and CDR2 is SQSDAQ. The CDR3 reads CASSLGTGRFGNTIYF. The CDR3 DNA follows: TGTGCCAGCAGCTTAGGCACAGGGCGGTTTGGAAACACCATATATTTT.